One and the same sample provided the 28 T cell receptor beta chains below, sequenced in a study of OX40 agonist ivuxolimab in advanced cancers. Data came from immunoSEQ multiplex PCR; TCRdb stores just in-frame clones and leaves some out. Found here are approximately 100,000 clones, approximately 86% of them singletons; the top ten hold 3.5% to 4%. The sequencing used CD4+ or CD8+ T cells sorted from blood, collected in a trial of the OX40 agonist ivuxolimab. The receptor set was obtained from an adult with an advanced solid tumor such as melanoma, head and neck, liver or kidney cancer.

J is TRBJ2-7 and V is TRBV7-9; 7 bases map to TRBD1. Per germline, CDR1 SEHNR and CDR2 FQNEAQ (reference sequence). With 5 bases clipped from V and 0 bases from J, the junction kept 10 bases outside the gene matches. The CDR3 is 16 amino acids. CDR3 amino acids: CASSQAAGGLSYEQYF. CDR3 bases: TGTGCCAGCAGCCAGGCGGCAGGGGGTCTCTCCTACGAGCAGTACTTC.

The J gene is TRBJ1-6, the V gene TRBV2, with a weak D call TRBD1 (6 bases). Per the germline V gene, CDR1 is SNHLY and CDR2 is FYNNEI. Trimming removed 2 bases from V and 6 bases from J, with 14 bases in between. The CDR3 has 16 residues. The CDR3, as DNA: TGTGCCAGCAGTGAATGGGGAACAGGGACTAATTCACCCCTCCACTTT. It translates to CASSEWGTGTNSPLHF.

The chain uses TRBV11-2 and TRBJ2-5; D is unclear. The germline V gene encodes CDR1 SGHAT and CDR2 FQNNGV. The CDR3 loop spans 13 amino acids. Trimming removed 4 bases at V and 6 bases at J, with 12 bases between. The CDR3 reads CASSSNDDQTQYF. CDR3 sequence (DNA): TGTGCCAGCAGCTCTAACGATGACCAGACCCAGTACTTC.

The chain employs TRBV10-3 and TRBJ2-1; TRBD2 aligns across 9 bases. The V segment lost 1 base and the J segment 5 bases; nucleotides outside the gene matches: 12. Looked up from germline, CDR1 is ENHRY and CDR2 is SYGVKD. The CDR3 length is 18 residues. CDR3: CAISEFAGGRADDNEQFF. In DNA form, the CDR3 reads TGTGCCATCAGTGAGTTTGCGGGCGGGAGGGCCGACGACAATGAGCAGTTCTTC.

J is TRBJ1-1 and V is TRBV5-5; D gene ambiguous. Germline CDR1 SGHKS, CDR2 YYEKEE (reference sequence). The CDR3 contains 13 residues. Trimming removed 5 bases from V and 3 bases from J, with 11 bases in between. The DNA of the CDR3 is TGTGCCAGCAGTCTCCCCCCGTACACTGAAGCTTTCTTT. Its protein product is CASSLPPYTEAFF.

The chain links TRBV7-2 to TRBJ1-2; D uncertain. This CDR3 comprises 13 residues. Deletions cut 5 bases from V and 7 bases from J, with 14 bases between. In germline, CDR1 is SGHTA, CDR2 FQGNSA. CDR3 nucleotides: TGTGCCAGCAGCCCGATTTACGCTGGTGGCTACACCTTC. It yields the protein CASSPIYAGGYTF.

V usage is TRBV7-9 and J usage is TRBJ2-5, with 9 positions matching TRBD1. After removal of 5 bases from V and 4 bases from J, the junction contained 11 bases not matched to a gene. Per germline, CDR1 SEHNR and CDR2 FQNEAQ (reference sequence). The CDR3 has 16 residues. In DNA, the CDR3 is TGTGCCAGCAGCCACGACCTTAGGACAGGGGTAGAGACCCAGTACTTC. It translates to CASSHDLRTGVETQYF.

The CDR3 region is CASSVRGEVYEQFF. The CDR3 region has the DNA TGCGCCAGCAGCGTGCGGGGGGAGGTCTATGAGCAGTTCTTC. The chain employs TRBV5-1 and TRBJ2-1, with 8 bases that match TRBD2. The length of the CDR3 is 14 residues. The germline CDR1 and CDR2 sequences are SGHRS and YFSETQ. With 4 bases clipped from V and 8 bases from J, the junction kept 8 bases outside the gene matches.

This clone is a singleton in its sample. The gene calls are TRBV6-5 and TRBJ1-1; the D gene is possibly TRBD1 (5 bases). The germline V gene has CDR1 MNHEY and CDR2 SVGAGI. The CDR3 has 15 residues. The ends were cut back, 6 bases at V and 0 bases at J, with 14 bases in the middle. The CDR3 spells CASSMGRQMNTEAFF. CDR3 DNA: TGTGCCAGCAGCATGGGACGTCAGATGAACACTGAAGCTTTCTTT.

The CDR3 sequence: CASSLLGGTTSTDTQYF. The CDR3 DNA reads TGTGCCAGCAGCTTGCTCGGCGGGACTACTAGCACAGATACGCAGTATTTT. The chain recombines TRBV7-3 with TRBJ2-3; TRBD2 matches at 7 bases. V lost 3 bases, J lost 0 bases, and 9 bases stayed unmatched. Germline loops: CDR1 SGHTA, CDR2 FQGTGA. This CDR3 spans 17 amino acids.

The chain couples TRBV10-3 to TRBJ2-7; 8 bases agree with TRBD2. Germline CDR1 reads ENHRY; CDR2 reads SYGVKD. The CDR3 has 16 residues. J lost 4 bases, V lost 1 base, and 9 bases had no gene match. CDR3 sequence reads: CAISELESGRMYEQYF. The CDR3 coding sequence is TGTGCCATCAGTGAGTTAGAAAGCGGGAGAATGTACGAGCAGTACTTC.

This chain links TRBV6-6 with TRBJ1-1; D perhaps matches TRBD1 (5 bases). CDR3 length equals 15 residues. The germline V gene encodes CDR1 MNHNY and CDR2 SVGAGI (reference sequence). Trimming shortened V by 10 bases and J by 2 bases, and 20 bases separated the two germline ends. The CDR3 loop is CATVKGWGINTEAFF. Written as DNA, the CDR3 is TGTGCCACGGTTAAAGGTTGGGGGATAAACACTGAAGCTTTCTTT.

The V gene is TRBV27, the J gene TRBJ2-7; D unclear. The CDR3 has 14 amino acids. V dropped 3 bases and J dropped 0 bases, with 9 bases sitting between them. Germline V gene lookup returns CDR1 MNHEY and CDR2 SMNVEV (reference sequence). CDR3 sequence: CASSLQFSSYEQYF. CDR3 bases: TGTGCCAGCAGTTTGCAGTTTAGCTCCTACGAGCAGTACTTC.

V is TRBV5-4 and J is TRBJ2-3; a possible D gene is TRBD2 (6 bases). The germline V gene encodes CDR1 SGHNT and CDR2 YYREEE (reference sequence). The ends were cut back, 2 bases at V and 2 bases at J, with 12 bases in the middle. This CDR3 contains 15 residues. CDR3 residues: CASSFSGVPTDTQYF. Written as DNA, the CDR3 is TGTGCCAGCAGCTTTTCGGGAGTCCCCACAGATACGCAGTATTTT.

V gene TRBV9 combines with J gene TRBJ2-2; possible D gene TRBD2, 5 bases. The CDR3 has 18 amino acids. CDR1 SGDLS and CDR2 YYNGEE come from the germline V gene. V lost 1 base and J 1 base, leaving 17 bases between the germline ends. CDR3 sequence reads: CASSVLPDPGMNTGELFF. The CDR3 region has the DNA TGTGCCAGCAGCGTACTACCCGACCCCGGGATGAACACCGGGGAGCTGTTTTTT. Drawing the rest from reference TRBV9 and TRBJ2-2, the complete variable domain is DSGVTQTPKHLITATGQRVTLRCSPRSGDLSVYWYQQSLDQGLQFLIQYYNGEERAKGNILERFSAQQFPDLHSELNLSSLELGDSALYFCASSVLPDPGMNTGELFFGEGSRLTVL.

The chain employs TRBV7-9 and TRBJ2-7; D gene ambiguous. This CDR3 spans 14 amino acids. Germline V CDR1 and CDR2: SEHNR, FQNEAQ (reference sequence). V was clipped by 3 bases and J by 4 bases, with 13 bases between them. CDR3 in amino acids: CASSFSGGRYEQYF. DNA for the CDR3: TGTGCCAGCAGCTTTAGTGGCGGACGGTACGAGCAGTACTTC.

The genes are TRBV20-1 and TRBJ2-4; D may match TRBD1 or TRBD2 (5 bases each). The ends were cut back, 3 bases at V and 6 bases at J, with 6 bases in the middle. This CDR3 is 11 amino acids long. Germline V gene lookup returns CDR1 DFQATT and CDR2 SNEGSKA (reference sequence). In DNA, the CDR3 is TGCAGTGCTAGGGGACCAAACATTCAGTACTTC. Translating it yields CSARGPNIQYF.

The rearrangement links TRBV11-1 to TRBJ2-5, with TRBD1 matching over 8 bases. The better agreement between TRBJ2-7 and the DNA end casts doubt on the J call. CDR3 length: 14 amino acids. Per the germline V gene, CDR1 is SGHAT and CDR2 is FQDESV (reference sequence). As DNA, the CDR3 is TGTGCCAGCAGCTTACTCTTAACAGGGGGCGAGCAGTACTTC. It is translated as CASSLLLTGGEQYF.

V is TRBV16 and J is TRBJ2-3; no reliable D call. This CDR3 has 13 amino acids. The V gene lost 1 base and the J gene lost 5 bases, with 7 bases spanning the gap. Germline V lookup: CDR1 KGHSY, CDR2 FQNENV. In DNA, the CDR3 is TGTGCCAGCAGCCAATTGTTGGGAGATACGCAGTATTTT. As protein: CASSQLLGDTQYF.

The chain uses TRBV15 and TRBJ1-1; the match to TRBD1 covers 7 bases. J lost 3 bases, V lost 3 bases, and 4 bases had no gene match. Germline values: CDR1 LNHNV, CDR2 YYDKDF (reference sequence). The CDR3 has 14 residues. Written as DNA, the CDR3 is TGTGCCACCAGCAGGGGACAGACTTACACTGAAGCTTTCTTT. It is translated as CATSRGQTYTEAFF.

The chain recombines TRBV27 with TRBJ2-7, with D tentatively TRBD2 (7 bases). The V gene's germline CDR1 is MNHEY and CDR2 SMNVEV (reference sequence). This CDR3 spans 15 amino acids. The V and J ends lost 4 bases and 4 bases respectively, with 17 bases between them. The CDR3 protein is CASSSQGLGRYEQYF. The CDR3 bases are TGTGCCAGCAGTTCCCAGGGGCTCGGGAGGTACGAGCAGTACTTC.

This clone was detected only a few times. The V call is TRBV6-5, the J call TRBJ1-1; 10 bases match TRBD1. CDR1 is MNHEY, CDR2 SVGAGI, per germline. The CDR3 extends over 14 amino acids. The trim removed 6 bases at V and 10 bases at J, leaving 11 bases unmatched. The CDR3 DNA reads TGTGCCAGCAGCCGATTAGGCGGACAGGGGGGAGCTTTCTTT. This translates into CASSRLGGQGGAFF.

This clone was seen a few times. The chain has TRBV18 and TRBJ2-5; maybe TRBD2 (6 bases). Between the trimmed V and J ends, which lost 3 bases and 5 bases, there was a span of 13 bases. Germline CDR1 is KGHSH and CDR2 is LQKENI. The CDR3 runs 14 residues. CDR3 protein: CASSPNDGGETQYF. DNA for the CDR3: TGTGCCAGCTCACCCAACGACGGGGGTGAGACCCAGTACTTC.

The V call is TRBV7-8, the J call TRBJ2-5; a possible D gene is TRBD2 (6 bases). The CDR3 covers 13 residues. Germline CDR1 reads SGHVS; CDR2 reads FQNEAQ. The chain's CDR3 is CASEGVQRETQYF. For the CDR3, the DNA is TGTGCATCGGAGGGAGTCCAAAGAGAGACCCAGTACTTC. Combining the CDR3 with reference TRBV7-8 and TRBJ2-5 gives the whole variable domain GAGVSQSPRYKVAKRGQDVALRCDPISGHVSLFWYQQALGQGPEFLTYFQNEAQLDKSGLPSDRFFAERPEGSVSTLKIQRTQQEDSAVYLCASEGVQRETQYFGPGTRLLVL.

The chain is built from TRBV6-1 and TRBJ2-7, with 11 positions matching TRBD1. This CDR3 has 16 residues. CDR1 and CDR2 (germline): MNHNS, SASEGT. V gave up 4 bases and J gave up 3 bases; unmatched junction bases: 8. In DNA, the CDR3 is TGTGCCAGCAGTGCCCCGGGACAGGGGGTGGGCTACGAGCAGTACTTC. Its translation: CASSAPGQGVGYEQYF.

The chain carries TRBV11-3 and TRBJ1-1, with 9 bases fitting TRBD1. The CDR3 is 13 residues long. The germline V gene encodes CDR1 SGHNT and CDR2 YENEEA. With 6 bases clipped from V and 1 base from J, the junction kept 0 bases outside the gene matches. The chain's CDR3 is CASRDRGNTEAFF. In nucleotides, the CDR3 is TGTGCCAGCAGGGACAGGGGGAACACTGAAGCTTTCTTT. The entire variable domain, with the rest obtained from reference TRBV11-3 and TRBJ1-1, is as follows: EAGVVQSPRYKIIEKKQPVAFWCNPISGHNTLYWYLQNLGQGPELLIRYENEEAVDDSQLPKDRFSAERLKGVDSTLKIQPAELGDSAVYLCASRDRGNTEAFFGQGTRLTVV.

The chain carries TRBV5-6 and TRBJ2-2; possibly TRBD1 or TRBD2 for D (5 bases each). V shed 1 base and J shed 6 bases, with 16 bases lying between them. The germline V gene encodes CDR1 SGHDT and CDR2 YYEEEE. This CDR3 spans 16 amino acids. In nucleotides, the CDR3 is TGTGCCAGCAGCTTGAGAGGGGCGCTTGACCCCGGGGAGCTGTTTTTT. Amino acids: CASSLRGALDPGELFF.

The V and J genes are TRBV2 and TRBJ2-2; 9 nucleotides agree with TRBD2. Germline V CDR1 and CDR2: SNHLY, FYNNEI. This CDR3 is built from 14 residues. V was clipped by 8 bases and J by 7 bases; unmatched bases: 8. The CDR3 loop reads CASGGTSRNGELFF. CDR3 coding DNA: TGTGCCAGCGGGGGGACTAGCCGAAACGGGGAGCTGTTTTTT.